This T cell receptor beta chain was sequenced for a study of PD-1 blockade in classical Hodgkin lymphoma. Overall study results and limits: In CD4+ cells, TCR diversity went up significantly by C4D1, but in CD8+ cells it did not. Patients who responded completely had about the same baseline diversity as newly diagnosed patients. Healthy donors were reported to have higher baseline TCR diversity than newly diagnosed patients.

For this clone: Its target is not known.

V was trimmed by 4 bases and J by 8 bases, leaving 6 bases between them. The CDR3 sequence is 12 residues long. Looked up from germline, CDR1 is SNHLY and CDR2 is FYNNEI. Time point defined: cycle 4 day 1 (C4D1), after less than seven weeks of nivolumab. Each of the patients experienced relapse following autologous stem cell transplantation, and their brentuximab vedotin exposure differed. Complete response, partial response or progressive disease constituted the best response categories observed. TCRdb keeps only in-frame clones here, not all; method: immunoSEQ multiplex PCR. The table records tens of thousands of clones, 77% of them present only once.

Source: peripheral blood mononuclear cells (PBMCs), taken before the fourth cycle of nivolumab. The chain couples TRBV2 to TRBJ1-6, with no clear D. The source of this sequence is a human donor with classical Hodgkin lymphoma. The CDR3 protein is CASSGDDSPLHF. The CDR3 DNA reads TGTGCCAGCAGTGGGGATGATTCACCCCTCCACTTT.